The T cell receptor (beta chain) described here comes from a study of early T cells in non-severe SARS-CoV-2 infection (TCRdb year 2021). At the level of the whole study: Because TCR sequencing was done on bulk RNA from unsorted whole blood, the alpha and beta chains could not be paired. Study-level results and caveats: VDJdb matching was skewed toward anti-spike CD8 responses and likely underestimated virus-specific expansions by missing private and CD4 specificities.

A case-control design nested within a healthcare worker cohort in London, UK, was used, with weekly nasopharyngeal swab PCR tests and blood sampling performed. Healthcare workers were enrolled in the week of the UK lockdown, from 23 to 31 March 2020, and were followed every week for up to roughly 15 weeks. The CDR3 covers 15 residues, taking in both the cysteine and the phenylalanine. The only DNA kept is the CDR3, 45 bases in frame from the first base. Relative to germline, V is missing 2 bases and J is missing 2 bases, with 2 bases of the junction outside any gene match. CDR1 and CDR2, per the germline V gene (reference sequence), are MNHEY and SMNVEV. Library preparation used 5' RACE. The sequencer listed for this sample is NextSeq 500. In the TCR library protocol, unique molecular identifiers were attached to individual cDNA molecules to correct for PCR bias and sequencing error. TCR alpha and beta chains were both sequenced, and the abundances of alpha and beta sequences in each sample were closely correlated with each other. The study's own analysis went as follows. Decombinator V4 was used to annotate TCR sequences for V gene, J gene and CDR3. TCRs were defined as expanded if a significant change between any two time points was detected under a Poisson model with p below 0.0001. TCR abundances were normalised to the total number of TCRs sequenced per sample and were expressed as counts per million. TRAV1-2 paired with TRAJ12, TRAJ20 or TRAJ33 defined MAIT TCRs, while TRAV10 paired with TRAJ18 defined iNKT TCRs. VDJdb, accessed on 1 November 2021, was searched for TCRs annotated for CMV, EBV and SARS-CoV-2, and TCRs annotated for more than one antigen were excluded. TCRdb trimmed public reads at Q25 via fastp, called clones via MiXCR and kept in-frame beta chains. One record per CDR3 amino acid sequence lists the most common genes and DNA. The authors' filters were not applied to this entry. For this sample the table gives tens of thousands of distinct CDR3 sequences, of which 4% to 5% were detected only once. The top ten clones comprise less than 20% of the sample.

This clonotype was seen at least ten times. This clone's antigen is unknown. No base-level quality is on record; no much larger clone is a single base apart. The chain is assembled from TRBV27 and TRBJ1-3; TRBD1 matches 8 bases in the middle. Source material: whole blood. This sequence was found in an adult who was a healthcare worker with PCR-confirmed SARS-CoV-2 infection or an uninfected control (not recorded which). The CDR3 reads as follows: CASSLQGAPGNTIYF. The sequenced DNA: TGTGCCAGCAGTTTACAGGGGGCGCCTGGAAACACCATATATTTT.